In its sample, the clone carrying this T cell receptor (beta chain) was seen a few times. As yet, its antigen is unknown. The sample comes from a study of early T cells in non-severe SARS-CoV-2 infection. Overall study: It was bulk RNA from unsorted whole blood that was sequenced, and the chains were unpaired. Study-level findings and limits: Private and CD4 specificities were missed by VDJdb matching, which favored anti-spike CD8 responses.

Germline V gene sequence: CDR1 SQVTM, CDR2 ANQGSEA. This CDR3 region has 12 residues. The V gene end was trimmed by 6 bases and the J gene end by 6 bases; junction bases not matched to a gene: 7. Individual cDNA molecules were tagged with unique molecular identifiers, the study reported. TCRdb reprocessed the 5' RACE reads with MiXCR, giving one entry per CDR3 protein. The top ten hold about 3% of the sample, which has tens of thousands of distinct CDR3 sequences, 11% to 15% seen once. Sequenced input: whole blood. The source is an adult who was a healthcare worker with PCR-confirmed SARS-CoV-2 infection or an uninfected control (not recorded which). This rearrangement joins TRBV29-1 to TRBJ2-7; 8 bases are a match to TRBD1. In DNA form, the CDR3 reads TGCAGCGTACGGACAGGGACCCTCGAGCAGTACTTC. Translated, it gives CSVRTGTLEQYF.